Sequencing of this T cell receptor (beta chain) was carried out in a study of blood T cell repertoires in COVID-19. Clones were read by immunoSEQ multiplex PCR, and TCRdb kept only the in-frame ones, dropping some. Of 200,000 to 250,000 clones listed, around 86% are singletons. The length of the CDR3 is 19 residues. Germline CDR1 and CDR2: LGHNA and YNFKEQ. The ends lost 4 bases at V and 3 bases at J; junction bases unmatched: 8. The sample taken for sequencing was peripheral blood. The J gene is TRBJ2-6, the V gene TRBV4-2; 14 nucleotides match TRBD2. The sequence derives from a woman aged 50 to 65 with COVID-19, enrolled during active disease. The CDR3: CASSRTSGGLLYGANVLTF. CDR3 DNA sequence: TGTGCCAGCAGCCGGACTAGCGGGGGGCTCTTATATGGGGCCAACGTCCTGACTTTC.